These T cell receptor beta chains were read from a single sample in a study of cytomegalovirus exposure and HLA in healthy donors. Sequencing was performed with immunoSEQ multiplex PCR; in TCRdb, only in-frame clones are kept and a portion is missing. The sample has 200,000 to 250,000 clones; over 65% are singletons. Input material: PBMCs. Every receptor here comes from a woman between 18 and 30 years old in good health and CMV-seronegative. Both conserved end residues are part of each CDR3. A D gene is named only where the DNA matches it firmly. Clone size is not always given. Where it is, it says once, few, many or a class for expanded clones.

V gene	clone size	J gene	D gene	CDR3 protein	CDR3 DNA
TRBV19	NA	TRBJ2-7	NA	CASSIGLGAYEQYF	TGTGCCAGTAGTATAGGGTTAGGGGCCTACGAGCAGTACTTC
TRBV6-1	NA	TRBJ2-3	NA	CARDSDTQYF	TGTGCGAGGGACTCAGATACGCAGTATTTT
TRBV13	NA	TRBJ1-2	TRBD1	CASTPGTGNYGYTF	TGTGCCAGCACCCCCGGGACAGGGAACTATGGCTACACCTTC
TRBV4-1	NA	TRBJ1-5	TRBD1	CASSQKTGNRGAWQPQHF	TGCGCCAGCAGCCAAAAAACAGGTAACAGGGGCGCTTGGCAGCCCCAGCATTTT
TRBV7-9	NA	TRBJ2-2	NA	CASSSSAGELFF	TGTGCCAGCAGCTCTAGCGCCGGGGAGCTGTTTTTT
TRBV5-1	NA	TRBJ2-1	NA	CASSLSGNEQFF	TGCGCCAGCAGCTTGTCCGGGAATGAGCAGTTCTTC
TRBV5-4	NA	TRBJ1-1	NA	CASSLQRENTEAFF	TGTGCCAGCAGCTTGCAACGGGAGAACACTGAAGCTTTCTTT
TRBV28	NA	TRBJ1-2	TRBD1	CASRPTGAPDRNYGYTF	TGTGCCAGCAGGCCCACAGGGGCCCCTGACCGTAACTATGGCTACACCTTC
TRBV5-1	NA	TRBJ2-7	TRBD2	CASSLVGTSGSYEQYF	TGCGCCAGCAGCTTGGTAGGGACTAGCGGCTCCTACGAGCAGTACTTC
TRBV6-1	NA	TRBJ1-2	NA	CASSEARRVGGYTF	TGTGCCAGCAGTGAAGCGCGGAGGGTCGGGGGCTACACCTTC
TRBV19	NA	TRBJ1-2	TRBD1	CASSPDRGRGYTF	TGTGCCAGTAGCCCCGACAGGGGGCGCGGCTACACCTTC
TRBV27	NA	TRBJ2-5	TRBD1	CATAPQTGLRETQYF	TGTGCCACCGCACCACAGACAGGGCTAAGGGAGACCCAGTACTTC
TRBV29-1	few	TRBJ1-2	TRBD1	CSVESGQGTGYGYTF	TGCAGCGTTGAAAGCGGACAGGGGACGGGCTATGGCTACACCTTC
TRBV29-1	NA	TRBJ2-7	NA	CSVEEVRGNEQYF	TGCAGCGTTGAAGAGGTCAGGGGCAACGAGCAGTACTTC
TRBV5-1	NA	TRBJ1-1	NA	CASSLSPGLNTEAFF	TGCGCCAGCAGTTTGAGCCCGGGGCTGAACACTGAAGCTTTCTTT
TRBV9	few	TRBJ1-4	NA	CASSVWKGANEKLFF	TGTGCCAGCAGCGTTTGGAAGGGAGCTAATGAAAAACTGTTTTTT
TRBV7-3	NA	TRBJ1-2	TRBD1	CASSTGQGAYTF	TGTGCCAGCAGCACTGGACAGGGGGCCTACACCTTC
TRBV7-6	NA	TRBJ2-7	TRBD1	CASSLAGDSPYEQYF	TGTGCCAGCAGCTTAGCGGGGGACAGTCCCTACGAGCAGTACTTC